These 22 T cell receptor beta chains were all obtained from the same sample, sequenced in a study of cytomegalovirus exposure and HLA in healthy donors. The study ran its PCR with 60 Vbeta and 13 Jbeta primers. Clones were read by immunoSEQ multiplex PCR, and TCRdb kept only the in-frame ones, dropping some. The table has 200,000 to 250,000 clones, more than 75% seen once; the top ten hold 2.5% to 3.5%. The specimen was PBMCs. The source is a woman in her forties in good health and CMV-seronegative.

In this sample, this clone turned up a few times. The chain carries TRBV5-1 and TRBJ2-7; 9 nucleotides align to TRBD1. The CDR3 consists of 17 residues. The junction had 11 bases not matched to a gene; V was cut back by 4 bases and J by 0 bases. CDR1 is SGHRS, CDR2 YFSETQ, per germline. In DNA form, the CDR3 reads TGCGCCAGCAGCCAACCAAACAGGGGGCGATTCTCCTACGAGCAGTACTTC. As protein: CASSQPNRGRFSYEQYF.

The chain is built from TRBV7-9 and TRBJ1-2; D possibly corresponds to TRBD1 (5 bases). Germline values: CDR1 SEHNR, CDR2 FQNEAQ (reference sequence). Deletions cut 1 base from V and 10 bases from J, with 13 bases between. This CDR3 comprises 13 residues. The chain's CDR3 is CASSLGQGVNYTF. CDR3 DNA sequence: TGTGCCAGCAGCTTAGGCCAGGGCGTGAACTACACCTTC.

CDR3 nucleotide sequence: TGTGCCAGCAGCGTAGCTTTAGCGGTGAACACTGAAGCTTTCTTT. It is translated as CASSVALAVNTEAFF. The V and J genes are TRBV9 and TRBJ1-1; D call uncertain. The V gene's germline CDR1 is SGDLS and CDR2 YYNGEE. The V and J ends lost 0 bases and 0 bases respectively, with 9 bases between them. The CDR3 contains 15 residues. The full variable domain, its missing parts supplied by reference TRBV9 and TRBJ1-1, is DSGVTQTPKHLITATGQRVTLRCSPRSGDLSVYWYQQSLDQGLQFLIQYYNGEERAKGNILERFSAQQFPDLHSELNLSSLELGDSALYFCASSVALAVNTEAFFGQGTRLTVV.

The table lists this clone with a count of one. V gene TRBV20-1 combines with J gene TRBJ2-1; 10 nucleotides line up with TRBD2. This CDR3 has 11 amino acids. Germline-derived CDR1 and CDR2 are DFQATT and SNEGSKA (reference sequence). The CDR3 DNA follows: TGCAGACTAGCGGGACCCAATGAGCAGTTCTTC. Its protein is CRLAGPNEQFF.

This clone was recorded once. This chain connects TRBV5-1 to TRBJ2-3; the match to TRBD2 covers 8 bases. Losses at the gene ends were 4 bases for V and 5 bases for J; bases not matched to a gene: 12. The CDR3 runs 16 residues. CDR1 and CDR2 from the germline V gene are SGHRS and YFSETQ. Written as DNA, the CDR3 is TGCGCCAGCAGCCCCCTGCGGAGCGGGAGACAAGATACGCAGTATTTT. Protein sequence: CASSPLRSGRQDTQYF.

This clone was detected only a few times. The chain uses TRBV5-1 and TRBJ1-4, with TRBD1 matching 10 bases. Germline V gene data show CDR1 as SGHRS and CDR2 as YFSETQ. The CDR3 runs to 16 residues. V shed 0 bases, J shed 6 bases, and the junction held 5 bases outside the gene matches. The CDR3 reads CASSLGQGARHEKLFF. The CDR3 DNA reads TGCGCCAGCAGCTTGGGACAGGGGGCGCGGCATGAAAAACTGTTTTTT.

The chain joins TRBV18 to TRBJ1-5; no definite D call. The V end was cut by 2 bases, the J end by 3 bases, with 20 bases between. CDR1 is KGHSH and CDR2 is LQKENI in the germline V gene. There are 18 residues in the CDR3. CDR3 sequence reads: CASSPTYAGAGNNQPQHF. The DNA for the CDR3 is TGTGCCAGCTCACCAACGTACGCAGGAGCCGGGAACAATCAGCCCCAGCATTTT.

J is TRBJ2-2 and V is TRBV7-3; D is unclear. The CDR3 runs to 17 residues. Germline V gene lookup returns CDR1 SGHTA and CDR2 FQGTGA. Trimming stripped 5 bases from V and 2 bases from J, with 18 bases between. The CDR3 reads CASSPSSSAGNTGELFF. The CDR3 DNA is TGTGCCAGCAGCCCCTCTTCCAGCGCCGGTAACACCGGGGAGCTGTTTTTT.

The chain carries TRBV10-1 and TRBJ2-7; D unresolved. Germline CDR1 is WNHNN and CDR2 is SYGVQD (reference sequence). The CDR3 totals 13 residues. V was shortened by 5 bases and J by 5 bases, with 13 bases between the two germline ends. The CDR3 region has the DNA TGCGCCAGCAGTCTCGGCGGCGGAGACGAGCAGTACTTC. Amino acids: CASSLGGGDEQYF.

The V call is TRBV11-2, the J call TRBJ2-5; tentative D call: TRBD1 (7 bases). Germline values: CDR1 SGHAT, CDR2 FQNNGV. Between the trimmed V and J ends, which lost 3 bases and 5 bases, there was a span of 13 bases. CDR3 length equals 14 residues. The DNA of the CDR3 is TGTGCCAGCAGCTTTCAGGGGGGTTCGGAGACCCAGTACTTC. Protein sequence: CASSFQGGSETQYF.

This clone was counted a single time. This rearrangement joins TRBV2 to TRBJ2-7; 7 nucleotides match TRBD1. The V segment lost 6 bases and the J segment 0 bases; nucleotides outside the gene matches: 5. From germline, CDR1 is SNHLY and CDR2 FYNNEI. This CDR3 has 14 residues. CDR3 sequence (DNA): TGTGCCAGCAGGAGGGGACAGAGCTCCTACGAGCAGTACTTC. It codes for CASRRGQSSYEQYF.

The chain is built from TRBV7-3 and TRBJ1-1, with a possible D match to TRBD1 (5 bases). V gave up 3 bases and J gave up 8 bases, with 16 bases separating them. CDR3 length equals 14 residues. Germline CDR1 is SGHTA and CDR2 is FQGTGA. CDR3 sequence: CASSLGGGQSEAFF. The CDR3 DNA is TGTGCCAGCAGCTTGGGCGGTGGACAAAGCGAAGCTTTCTTT.

The V call is TRBV18, the J call TRBJ2-5; 8 nucleotides agree with TRBD1. The CDR3 consists of 15 residues. Germline CDR1 KGHSH, CDR2 LQKENI. Trimming took 6 bases from V and 3 from J; bases not matched to a gene: 9. The chain's CDR3 is CASSPRADREETQYF. CDR3 coding DNA: TGTGCCAGCTCTCCTAGAGCGGACAGGGAAGAGACCCAGTACTTC.

This clone was counted only a few times. The chain carries TRBV5-6 and TRBJ1-1, with TRBD1 as a possible D gene (5 bases). Trimming cost V 4 bases and J 1 base, with 14 bases left between them. The CDR3 is 15 residues long. The germline V gene encodes CDR1 SGHDT and CDR2 YYEEEE. CDR3 bases: TGTGCCAGCAGCCCACTGAAAGGGGCGAACACTGAAGCTTTCTTT. Amino acid sequence: CASSPLKGANTEAFF.

This chain joins TRBV9 and TRBJ1-1; possibly TRBD1 for D (6 bases). Trimming left V 4 bases short and J 2 bases short, with 12 bases between. Germline lookup yields CDR1 SGDLS and CDR2 YYNGEE. The CDR3 consists of 14 residues. The CDR3 spells CASSPDRTNTEAFF. CDR3 DNA: TGTGCCAGCAGCCCCGACAGGACCAACACTGAAGCTTTCTTT. Full variable domain (rest looked up from reference TRBV9 and TRBJ1-1): DSGVTQTPKHLITATGQRVTLRCSPRSGDLSVYWYQQSLDQGLQFLIQYYNGEERAKGNILERFSAQQFPDLHSELNLSSLELGDSALYFCASSPDRTNTEAFFGQGTRLTVV.

The V call is TRBV4-1, the J call TRBJ2-1, with D possibly matching TRBD1 (6 bases). V was shortened by 2 bases and J by 6 bases, with 17 bases between the two germline ends. The germline CDR1 and CDR2 sequences are MGHRA and YSYEKL. The CDR3 spans 16 residues. CDR3 nucleotides: TGCGCCAGCAGCCAACCGGGGCAGGGGACGCGCAATGAGCAGTTCTTC. This sequence encodes CASSQPGQGTRNEQFF.

The chain couples TRBV11-2 to TRBJ2-7, with D possibly matching TRBD2 (6 bases). The CDR3 spans 16 residues. From germline, CDR1 is SGHAT and CDR2 FQNNGV. Trimming shortened V by 5 bases and J by 0 bases, and 17 bases separated the two germline ends. In DNA form, the CDR3 reads TGTGCCAGCAGCCAAGATTTTCGCGGGATCTCCTACGAGCAGTACTTC. Translated: CASSQDFRGISYEQYF.

In nucleotides, the CDR3 is TGTGCCAGCAGCGTAGGGGTAGCGGGAGTCTCAGATACGCAGTATTTT. This codes for CASSVGVAGVSDTQYF. The genes are TRBV9 and TRBJ2-3; TRBD2 aligns across 9 bases. This CDR3 contains 16 residues. In germline, CDR1 is SGDLS, CDR2 YYNGEE. Trimming removed 0 bases from V and 4 bases from J; junction bases left unmatched: 6.

A single count supports this clone. The rearrangement uses TRBV28 and TRBJ2-3; 13 bases match TRBD2. Trimming removed 8 bases from V and 6 bases from J; junction bases left unmatched: 8. This CDR3 spans 15 amino acids. CDR1 is MDHEN and CDR2 is SYDVKM in the germline V gene. CDR3: CASATSGRALDTQYF. The CDR3 nucleotides read TGTGCCAGCGCCACTAGCGGGAGGGCCCTGGATACGCAGTATTTT.

The V call is TRBV30, the J call TRBJ1-1; TRBD1 agrees at 9 bases. V was pared by 3 bases and J by 0 bases, with 8 bases of the junction left unmatched. Germline-derived CDR1 and CDR2 are GTSNPN and SVGIG (reference sequence). The CDR3 has 16 amino acids. CDR3 in DNA: TGTGCCTGGAGCCTTGGGGGGACAGGGTTGAACACTGAAGCTTTCTTT. Its translation is CAWSLGGTGLNTEAFF.

This chain links TRBV13 with TRBJ2-1; possible D gene TRBD1, 6 bases. The CDR3 consists of 17 residues. Trimming took 3 bases from V and 4 from J, leaving 19 bases between them. The V gene's germline CDR1 is PRHDT and CDR2 FYEKMQ (reference sequence). This chain's CDR3 is CASSFRTQRGFYNEQFF. The CDR3 DNA reads TGTGCCAGCAGCTTTCGGACGCAAAGGGGGTTTTACAATGAGCAGTTCTTC.

This chain connects TRBV27 to TRBJ2-1; 8 bases map to TRBD1. Germline V lookup: CDR1 MNHEY, CDR2 SMNVEV (reference sequence). The CDR3 runs to 12 residues. V was pared by 3 bases and J by 10 bases, with 2 bases of the junction left unmatched. CDR3: CASSFRGHEQFF. For the CDR3, the DNA is TGTGCCAGCAGTTTCAGGGGGCACGAGCAGTTCTTC.